This TCR beta chain was captured in a study of shared clonotypes between healthy human individuals. V was cut by 6 bases and J by 5 bases, with 8 bases left in between. The CDR3 runs to 11 residues. The germline V gene encodes CDR1 MNHNS and CDR2 SASEGT. Using 200 ng DNA, some 30,000 T cell genomes, the sorted-subset replicate PCRs were run. The data were produced by immunoSEQ multiplex PCR, yet TCRdb's version contains in-frame clones alone and is incomplete. Of nearly 1,000,000 clones in the sample, around three quarters were seen once. Notes on this clone: Its antigen is not known.

General study findings and limits: The sole specimen, blood, was sampled, and tissue repertoires likely differ.

This TCR derives from a man between 18 and 29 years old in good health. This sequence joins TRBV6-1 and TRBJ2-7; D is undetermined. Sequenced: memory CD4+ T cells sorted from blood. Subset denoted: CD45RA-negative fraction. The CDR3 reads CASRVRDEQYF. The DNA for the CDR3 is TGTGCCAGCAGGGTTAGGGACGAGCAGTACTTC.